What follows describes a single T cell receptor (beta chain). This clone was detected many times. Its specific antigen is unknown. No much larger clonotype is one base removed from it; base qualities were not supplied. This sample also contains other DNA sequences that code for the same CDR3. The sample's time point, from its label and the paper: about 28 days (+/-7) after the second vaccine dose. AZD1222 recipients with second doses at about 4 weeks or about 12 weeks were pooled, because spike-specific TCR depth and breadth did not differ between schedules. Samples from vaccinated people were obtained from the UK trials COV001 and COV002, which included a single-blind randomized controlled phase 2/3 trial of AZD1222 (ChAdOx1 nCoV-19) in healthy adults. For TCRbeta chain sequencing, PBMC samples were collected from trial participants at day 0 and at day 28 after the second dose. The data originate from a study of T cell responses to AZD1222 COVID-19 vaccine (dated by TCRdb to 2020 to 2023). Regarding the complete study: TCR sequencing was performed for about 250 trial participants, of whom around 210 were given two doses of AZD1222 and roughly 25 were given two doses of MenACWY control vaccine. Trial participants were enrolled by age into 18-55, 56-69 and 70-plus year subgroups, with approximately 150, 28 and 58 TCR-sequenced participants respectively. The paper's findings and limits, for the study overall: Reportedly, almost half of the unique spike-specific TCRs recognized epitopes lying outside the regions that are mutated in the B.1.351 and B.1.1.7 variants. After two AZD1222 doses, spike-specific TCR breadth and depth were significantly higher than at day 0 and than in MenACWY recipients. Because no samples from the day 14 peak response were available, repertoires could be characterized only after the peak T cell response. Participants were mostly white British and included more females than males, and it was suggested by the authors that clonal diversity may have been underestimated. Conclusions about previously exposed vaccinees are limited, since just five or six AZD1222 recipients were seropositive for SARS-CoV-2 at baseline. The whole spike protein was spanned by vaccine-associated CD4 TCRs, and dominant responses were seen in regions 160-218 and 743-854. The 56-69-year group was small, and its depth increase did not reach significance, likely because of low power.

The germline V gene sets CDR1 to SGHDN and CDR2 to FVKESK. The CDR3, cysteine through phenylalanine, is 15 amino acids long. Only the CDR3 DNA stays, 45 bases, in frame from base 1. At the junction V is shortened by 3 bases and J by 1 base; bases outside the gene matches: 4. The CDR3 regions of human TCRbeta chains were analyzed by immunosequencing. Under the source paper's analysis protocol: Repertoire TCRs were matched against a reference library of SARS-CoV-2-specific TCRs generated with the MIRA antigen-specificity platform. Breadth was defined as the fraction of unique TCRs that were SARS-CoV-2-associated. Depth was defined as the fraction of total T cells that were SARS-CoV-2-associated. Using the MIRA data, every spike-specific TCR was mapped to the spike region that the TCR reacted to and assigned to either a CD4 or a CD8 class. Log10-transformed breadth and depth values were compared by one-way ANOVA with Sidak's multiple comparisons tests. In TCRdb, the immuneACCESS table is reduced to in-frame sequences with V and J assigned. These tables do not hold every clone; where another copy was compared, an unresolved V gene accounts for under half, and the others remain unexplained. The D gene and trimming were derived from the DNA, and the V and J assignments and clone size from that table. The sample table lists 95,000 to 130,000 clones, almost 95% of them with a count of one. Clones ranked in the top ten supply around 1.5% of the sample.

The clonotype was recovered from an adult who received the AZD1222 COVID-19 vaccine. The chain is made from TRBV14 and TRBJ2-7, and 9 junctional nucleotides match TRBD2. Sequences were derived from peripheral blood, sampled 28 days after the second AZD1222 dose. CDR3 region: CASSQGLAGSYEQYF. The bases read TGTGCCAGCAGCCAGGGTCTAGCGGGATCCTACGAGCAGTACTTC. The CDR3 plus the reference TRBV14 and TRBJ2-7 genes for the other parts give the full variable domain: EAGVTQFPSHSVIEKGQTVTLRCDPISGHDNLYWYRRVMGKEIKFLLHFVKESKQDESGMPNNRFLAERTGGTYSTLKVQPAELEDSGVYFCASSQGLAGSYEQYFGPGTRLTVT.